One sample yielded the 12 T cell receptor beta chains listed below, sequenced in a study of blood T cells in healthy people across ages. A second PCR of 7 to 11 cycles used a sample-barcoded 5' primer and a J-beta primer mix. TCRdb reprocessed the 5' RACE reads via MiXCR and lists one record per CDR3 protein. The sample has roughly 800,000 distinct CDR3 sequences; around a quarter are singletons. The same data also contributed to another study, on T cells of mothers and their children.

The specimen sequenced was blood. The origin of the receptors is a boy under 18 in good health.

J is TRBJ2-7 and V is TRBV28; 10 nucleotides agree with TRBD2. V was clipped by 8 bases and J by 0 bases; unmatched bases: 4. The length of the CDR3 is 14 residues. CDR1 MDHEN and CDR2 SYDVKM come from the germline V gene. CDR3 sequence: CASLSGGTSYEQYF. DNA of the CDR3: TGTGCCAGCCTTAGCGGGGGGACCTCCTACGAGCAGTACTTC. The entire variable domain, with the rest obtained from reference TRBV28 and TRBJ2-7, is as follows: DVKVTQSSRYLVKRTGEKVFLECVQDMDHENMFWYRQDPGLGLRLIYFSYDVKMKEKGDIPEGYSVSREKKERFSLILESASTNQTSMYLCASLSGGTSYEQYFGPGTRLTVT.

In the case of this clonotype: At one end, the junction sequence differs from germline, possibly due to a read error. The J gene is TRBJ1-5, the V gene TRBV7-7, with 9 bases matching TRBD1. The germline V gene encodes CDR1 SSHAT and CDR2 FNYEAQ (reference sequence). The CDR3 runs 18 residues. DNA of the CDR3: TGTGCTAGCAGCTCCGATTCCCAAACAGGGGGCGCGGATCAGCCCCAGCATTTT. Residues: CASSSDSQTGGADQPQHF.

J is TRBJ2-1 and V is TRBV12-5, with 13 positions matching TRBD2. Germline V CDR1 and CDR2: LGHNT, FRNRAP. The CDR3 contains 15 residues. The ends lost 7 bases at V and 6 bases at J; junction bases unmatched: 6. Written as DNA, the CDR3 is TGTGCTAGTGCACAGACTAGCGGGGGGTCCAATGAGCAGTTCTTC. This translates into CASAQTSGGSNEQFF.

V usage is TRBV18 and J usage is TRBJ2-5, with a tentative D call TRBD1 (6 bases). This CDR3 region has 16 residues. CDR1 and CDR2 (germline): KGHSH, LQKENI. The V end lost 6 bases, the J end lost 2 bases, and 19 bases lay between the germline ends. As DNA, the CDR3 is TGTGCCAGCTCGCCAATGCTCGGGACACCTCAAGAGACCCAGTACTTC. Protein sequence: CASSPMLGTPQETQYF.

This clonotype turned up a few times. The V call is TRBV24-1, the J call TRBJ2-5; weak D call: TRBD1 (5 bases). The better agreement between TRBJ2-1 and the DNA end casts doubt on the J call. This CDR3 comprises 13 residues. Germline V gene lookup returns CDR1 KGHDR and CDR2 SFDVKD. CDR3 region: CATSDRTGSEQFF. The CDR3, as DNA: TGTGCCACCAGTGATCGAACAGGTTCGGAGCAGTTCTTC.

The chain links TRBV7-9 to TRBJ1-1, with unresolved D. V shed 5 bases and J shed 1 base, with 11 bases lying between them. The germline V gene has CDR1 SEHNR and CDR2 FQNEAQ (reference sequence). This CDR3 is 14 amino acids long. DNA of the CDR3: TGTGCCAGCAGCCGGGGTGTTGGGAACACTGAAGCTTTCTTT. It translates to CASSRGVGNTEAFF. The full variable domain, its missing parts supplied by reference TRBV7-9 and TRBJ1-1, is DTGVSQNPRHKITKRGQNVTFRCDPISEHNRLYWYRQTLGQGPEFLTYFQNEAQLEKSRLLSDRFSAERPKGSFSTLEIQRTEQGDSAMYLCASSRGVGNTEAFFGQGTRLTVV.

The chain carries TRBV5-1 and TRBJ1-2; 8 bases are a match to TRBD1. CDR1 SGHRS and CDR2 YFSETQ come from the germline V gene. The J segment lost 4 bases and the V segment lost 4 bases, leaving 9 bases of the junction unmatched. The CDR3 runs 15 residues. The CDR3 reads CASSTPGQGSYGYTF. The CDR3 bases are TGCGCCAGCAGCACTCCCGGACAGGGAAGCTATGGCTACACCTTC.

The rearrangement joins TRBV12-3 or TRBV12-4 to TRBJ2-3; 8 nucleotides match TRBD1. The CDR3 has 14 amino acids. J gave up 2 bases and V 7 bases, and 5 bases lay outside the gene matches. The CDR3 region is CASTRQGPTDTQYF. CDR3 nucleotides: TGTGCCAGCACCAGACAGGGGCCCACAGATACGCAGTATTTT.

In this sample, this clonotype turned up a few times. The genes are TRBV6-1 and TRBJ1-5; D gene uncertain. CDR3 size: 13 residues. Germline lookup yields CDR1 MNHNS and CDR2 SASEGT. The V gene lost 5 bases and the J gene lost 4 bases, with 9 bases spanning the gap. CDR3 protein: CASSTTRNQPQHF. DNA for the CDR3: TGTGCCAGCAGTACGACAAGAAATCAGCCCCAGCATTTT.

This clonotype was picked up a small number of times. The J gene is TRBJ1-4, the V gene TRBV12-3 or TRBV12-4; a possible D gene is TRBD1 (5 bases). The ends were cut back, 6 bases at V and 7 bases at J, with 15 bases in the middle. The CDR3 contains 14 residues. CDR3 amino acids: CASSPGGAGEKLFF. The CDR3 bases are TGTGCCAGCAGCCCGGGTGGGGCGGGTGAAAAACTGTTTTTT.

This clonotype was seen more than once but under ten times. This chain connects TRBV6-5 to TRBJ1-2, with 7 bases fitting TRBD1. Germline CDR1 and CDR2: MNHEY and SVGAGI. Trimming took 4 bases from V and 8 from J; bases not matched to a gene: 4. The CDR3 spans 12 residues. As DNA, the CDR3 is TGTGCCAGCAGTTGGTCAGGGGGAGGCTACACCTTC. Translating gives CASSWSGGGYTF.

The chain recombines TRBV7-9 with TRBJ2-7; TRBD2 agrees at 12 bases. Trimming took 4 bases from V and 6 from J; bases not matched to a gene: 7. The CDR3 has 15 residues. CDR1 is SEHNR, CDR2 FQNEAQ, per germline (reference sequence). CDR3 loop: CASSSIPSGGAEQYF. CDR3 in DNA: TGTGCCAGCAGCTCCATTCCTAGCGGGGGGGCCGAGCAGTACTTC.